The text below deals with one T cell receptor beta chain. The antigen it recognizes is unknown. This could be a read error, since a much larger clone is one nucleotide away. This CDR3 fails to terminate in the conserved phenylalanine or tryptophan, so it likely reflects a read error. The sample comes from a study of T cells of healthy individuals (dated by TCRdb to the late 2010s). The library was made by 5' RACE. The reads were generated on an Illumina MiSeq. TCRdb reanalyzed the raw reads on its own, using fastp at Q25 for trimming and MiXCR for clone calling, and kept in-frame beta chains. Each entry merges the rows of one CDR3 protein and shows their most common DNA and genes. In this sample the table shows tens of thousands of distinct CDR3 sequences, 15% to 20% of which occur a single time. The ten largest clones take up approximately 4.7% of the sample. For this chain, trimming is 1 base at the V end and 5 bases at the J end, and the number of junction bases without a gene match is 11. CDR1 LGHNT and CDR2 FRNRAP were looked up in the germline V gene. Including both end residues, the CDR3 is 16 amino acids long. Of the read, only the CDR3 DNA is kept; its 48 bases are in frame from base 1.

This sequence uses TRBV12-5 and TRBJ2-7, with 7 central nucleotides matching TRBD1. The clonotype originates from a human donor in good health. The DNA sequence is as follows: TGTGCTAGTGGTTTGGGAAGGACAGGCAGTGGACACGAGCAGTACTTA. The translation is CASGLGRTGSGHEQYL.